Sequencing of this T cell receptor beta chain was carried out in a study of lymphopenia after photon versus proton radiotherapy. Findings of the study overall: A bigger post-nadir fall in TCR diversity correlated inversely with survival time in deceased patients.

The length of the CDR3 is 13 residues. Germline V gives CDR1 SGHNT, CDR2 YENEEA. V was trimmed by 3 bases and J by 1 base, leaving 6 bases between them. Repertoires were generated with immunoSEQ multiplex PCR, while TCRdb's copy carries only in-frame clones and drops some. This sample has about 160,000 clones, with around nine tenths found just once. Note on this clone: The antigen is unknown.

The sequence was obtained from a man aged 50 to 60 with gastric cancer. The V gene is TRBV11-3, the J gene TRBJ1-1, with a possible D match to TRBD1 (5 bases). The input for sequencing was peripheral blood, taken from a patient treated with photon-based radiotherapy. CDR3 protein: CASSFTGNTEAFF. The CDR3 coding sequence is TGTGCCAGCAGCTTCACAGGGAACACTGAAGCTTTCTTT.